This TCR beta chain was found in a study of T cells after yellow fever vaccination. The V and J ends lost 4 bases and 0 bases, in that order; junction bases with no gene match: 9. The CDR3 has 16 amino acids. The germline CDR1 and CDR2 sequences are DFQATT and SNEGSKA (reference sequence). TCR cDNA, made by 5'RACE template switching, carried an added universal primer site and UMIs. TCRdb redid the calling of the 5' RACE reads with MiXCR, one entry per CDR3 protein. The data show 200,000 to 300,000 distinct CDR3 sequences, with 6% to 8% seen just once and approximately 1% held by the top ten. The gene calls are TRBV20-1 and TRBJ2-1, with 7 bases matching TRBD1. Sequenced here: CD4+ T cells sorted from PBMCs, sampled on the day of the yellow fever booster vaccination. This clonotype was obtained from a man younger than 45 who received the YFV17D yellow fever vaccine. As DNA, the CDR3 is TGCAGTGCTACACACAGCAGACAGGGCTCCTACAATGAGCAGTTCTTC. This codes for CSATHSRQGSYNEQFF.